Below, 2 T cell receptor beta chains from the same sample are listed, as sequenced in a study of prognosis after radiotherapy for stage I lung cancer. It was by two-round multiplex PCR that TCR beta CDR3 was amplified from genomic DNA. Initially, in first-round PCR, primers specific to each TRBV and TRBJ gene were used. Each CDR3 protein is one row after TCRdb ran MiXCR on the multiplex PCR reads. The sample has more than 30,000 distinct CDR3 sequences; 35% to 45% are singletons. The sequenced sample was PBMCs, obtained before or after stereotactic body radiation therapy (not recorded which). All receptors come from a donor aged 50 or older with non-small cell lung cancer.

This clonotype was found many times. V usage is TRBV3-1 and J usage is TRBJ1-1; no definite D call. The CDR3 is made up of 14 amino acids. Germline values: CDR1 LGHDT, CDR2 YNNKEL (reference sequence). Trimming left V 0 bases short and J 1 base short, with 6 bases between. The CDR3 DNA sequence: TGTGCCAGCAGCCAAGAGGTGTCGAACACTGAAGCTTTCTTT. Its translation: CASSQEVSNTEAFF.

The sample holds many counts of this clonotype. The chain couples TRBV4-1 to TRBJ2-7; D ambiguous. In germline, CDR1 is MGHRA, CDR2 YSYEKL. The CDR3 is made up of 15 amino acids. V was trimmed by 0 bases and J by 1 base, leaving 10 bases between them. The CDR3: CASSQESGESYEQYF. The CDR3 DNA is TGCGCCAGCAGCCAAGAGTCAGGCGAGTCCTACGAGCAGTACTTC.